These 26 T cell receptor beta chains share one sample of origin, sequenced in a study of blood T cells in healthy people across ages. Next came a second PCR, run for roughly 6 to 11 cycles, which used a sample-barcoded 5' primer along with a J-beta primer mix. TCRdb called the 5' RACE reads again in MiXCR, with one record for every CDR3 protein. The repertoire has almost 1 million distinct CDR3 sequences, about 51% of them found once; the top ten carry about 21%. The sequenced sample consisted of blood. The receptors stem from a woman between 55 and 75 years old in good health.

This chain joins TRBV5-6 and TRBJ2-5; unclear D gene. Trimming shortened V by 4 bases and J by 0 bases, and 7 bases separated the two germline ends. The CDR3 is made up of 13 amino acids. Germline CDR1 reads SGHDT; CDR2 reads YYEEEE. The CDR3 protein is CASSTANQETQYF. The CDR3 coding sequence is TGTGCCAGCAGCACGGCTAACCAAGAGACCCAGTACTTC.

The CDR3 region has the DNA TGCAGTGCTAGAGTTACCGAGGGACCGGGGGAGCAGTACTTC. Translating gives CSARVTEGPGEQYF. The genes are TRBV20-1 and TRBJ2-7, with D possibly called TRBD1 or TRBD2 (5 bases each). Trimming left V 1 base short and J 7 bases short, with 17 bases between. Germline V gives CDR1 DFQATT, CDR2 SNEGSKA (reference sequence). The CDR3 spans 14 residues.

This clonotype came up a few times. This rearrangement joins TRBV20-1 to TRBJ1-2, with TRBD1 matching over 8 bases. CDR1 and CDR2 from the germline V gene are DFQATT and SNEGSKA (reference sequence). Trimming cost V 6 bases and J 8 bases; bases outside gene matches: 11. The length of the CDR3 is 13 residues. The CDR3: CSAYGQGSRGYTF. Here the CDR3 DNA reads TGCAGTGCCTACGGACAGGGATCGAGGGGCTACACCTTC.

The DNA for the CDR3 is TGTGCCAGCAGCTTAGCCAGGACAGGGGGAGTCGATGAGCAGTACTTC. This gives the protein CASSLARTGGVDEQYF. The V gene is TRBV7-2, the J gene TRBJ2-7; 10 positions agree with TRBD1. V lost 0 bases to trimming and J lost 7 bases; unmatched junction nucleotides: 9. The CDR3 is 16 amino acids. CDR1 is SGHTA, CDR2 FQGNSA, per germline.

A few counts support this clonotype. This sequence joins TRBV28 and TRBJ2-4; 7 bases fit TRBD2. After removal of 3 bases from V and 3 bases from J, the junction contained 8 bases not matched to a gene. The germline V gene has CDR1 MDHEN and CDR2 SYDVKM. CDR3 length equals 16 residues. Written as DNA, the CDR3 is TGTGCCAGCAGTTTTTTAGCGGGCGAAATCAAAAACATTCAGTACTTC. Protein: CASSFLAGEIKNIQYF.

CDR3 protein: CASSFLLENSPLHF. Here the CDR3 DNA reads TGTGCCAGCAGTTTCCTTCTCGAGAATTCACCCCTCCACTTT. The chain has TRBV27 and TRBJ1-6, with D unclear. V shed 3 bases and J shed 7 bases, with 10 bases lying between them. The length of the CDR3 is 14 residues. CDR1 MNHEY and CDR2 SMNVEV come from the germline V gene (reference sequence).

This clonotype is a singleton in its sample. The genes are TRBV11-2 and TRBJ2-2, with D hard to call. The CDR3 totals 12 residues. The V and J ends lost 5 bases and 6 bases respectively, with 7 bases between them. Per germline, CDR1 SGHAT and CDR2 FQNNGV. CDR3 DNA sequence: TGTGCCAGCAGCCGTAGTGCCGGGGAGCTGTTTTTT. This translates into CASSRSAGELFF.

The J gene is TRBJ2-4, the V gene TRBV7-8; TRBD2 agrees at 7 bases. The tail of the sequence fits TRBJ2-7 better, so the J call may be wrong. CDR3 size: 15 residues. Germline CDR1 and CDR2: SGHVS and FQNEAQ. CDR3 region: CASSFRLAVPYEQYF. Here the CDR3 DNA reads TGTGCCAGCAGCTTTCGTCTAGCGGTACCTTACGAGCAGTACTTC.

V usage is TRBV25-1 and J usage is TRBJ2-7; TRBD2 aligns across 11 bases. The length of the CDR3 is 15 residues. V was pared by 3 bases and J by 3 bases, with 4 bases of the junction left unmatched. The V gene's germline CDR1 is MGHDK and CDR2 SYGVNS. CDR3 DNA: TGTGCCAGCAGTGATGGGCTAGCGGGAGGCTACGAGCAGTACTTC. Amino acid sequence: CASSDGLAGGYEQYF.

This clonotype was counted a few times. V usage is TRBV3-1 and J usage is TRBJ2-7, with 7 bases fitting TRBD1. Germline CDR1 LGHDT, CDR2 YNNKEL (reference sequence). Unmatched junction bases numbered 4, after V lost 0 bases and J lost 2 bases. The CDR3 is made up of 15 amino acids. Here the CDR3 DNA reads TGTGCCAGCAGCCAAGATTTTACAGGGGCCTACGAGCAGTACTTC. Protein product: CASSQDFTGAYEQYF.

J is TRBJ1-1 and V is TRBV25-1, with a weak D call TRBD1 (5 bases). CDR1 and CDR2 from the germline V gene are MGHDK and SYGVNS. V lost 2 bases to trimming and J lost 8 bases, with 12 bases between them. The CDR3 sequence is 13 residues long. CDR3 loop: CASSEDTGREAFF. The DNA of the CDR3 is TGTGCCAGCAGTGAAGACACAGGTAGAGAAGCTTTCTTT.

This clonotype appeared a few times. The rearrangement uses TRBV28 and TRBJ2-4; 7 bases are shared with TRBD2. Trimming at V came to 6 bases and at J to 4 bases, leaving 6 bases not matched to a gene. The CDR3 consists of 14 residues. Looked up from germline, CDR1 is MDHEN and CDR2 is SYDVKM. The CDR3 sequence is CASRGGTGKNIQYF. In DNA form, the CDR3 reads TGTGCCAGCAGGGGAGGGACGGGGAAAAACATTCAGTACTTC.

V usage is TRBV10-3 and J usage is TRBJ2-5, with 9 bases aligning to TRBD1. The J call may be wrong; the DNA end is better matched by TRBJ2-7. The CDR3 is 14 residues long. CDR1 and CDR2 from the germline V gene are ENHRY and SYGVKD. The CDR3 DNA sequence: TGTGCCATCAGTTTCGGGACAGGGAACTACGAGCAGTACTTC. Protein product: CAISFGTGNYEQYF.

This rearrangement joins TRBV18 to TRBJ2-6; D not certain. V was cut by 0 bases and J by 4 bases, with 13 bases left in between. The CDR3 covers 17 residues. Looked up from germline, CDR1 is KGHSH and CDR2 is LQKENI. The DNA of the CDR3 is TGTGCCAGCTCACCACCTCACGTCCCCAGGGGGGCCAACGTCCTGACTTTC. Protein product: CASSPPHVPRGANVLTF.

This clonotype was picked up many times. The gene calls are TRBV13 and TRBJ2-3; no definite D call. Trimming took 5 bases from V and 2 from J, leaving 2 bases between them. From germline, CDR1 is PRHDT and CDR2 FYEKMQ (reference sequence). This CDR3 has 11 amino acids. The CDR3, as DNA: TGTGCCAGCAGCGCCACAGATACGCAGTATTTT. Amino acids: CASSATDTQYF. Full variable domain (outside the CDR3, taken from reference TRBV13 and TRBJ2-3): AAGVIQSPRHLIKEKRETATLKCYPIPRHDTVYWYQQGPGQDPQFLISFYEKMQSDKGSIPDRFSAQQFSDYHSELNMSSLELGDSALYFCASSATDTQYFGPGTRLTVL.

This sequence joins TRBV21-1 and TRBJ2-7; no DNA check was done on the table's D call, TRBD1. TRBV21-1 is a listed pseudogene. The CDR3 consists of 15 residues. In nucleotides, the CDR3 is TGTGCCAGCAGCGCCACCGCGGGGGTAACCTACGAGCAGTACTTC. Translation: CASSATAGVTYEQYF.

The V call is TRBV5-1, the J call TRBJ2-2; D tentatively fits TRBD1 or TRBD2 (7 bases each). V gave up 4 bases and J gave up 4 bases, with 23 bases separating them. The CDR3 totals 18 residues. Germline V gene sequence: CDR1 SGHRS, CDR2 YFSETQ. CDR3 sequence reads: CASSKLDRASGGTGELFF. CDR3 DNA: TGCGCCAGCAGCAAACTCGACAGGGCTTCGGGGGGCACCGGGGAGCTGTTTTTT.

This clonotype was found a few times. Because the CDR3's place on the DNA is in doubt, the DNA is left out and the CDR3 is given as listed by TCRdb. V gene TRBV21-1 combines with J gene TRBJ2-4; TRBD2 is the table's D call, not checked against the DNA. TRBV21-1 corresponds to a pseudogene. The length of the CDR3 is 15 amino acids, counting both ends. The CDR3 spells CASSKVGSGNDEQYF.

The V call is TRBV12-3 or TRBV12-4, the J call TRBJ1-4; tentatively, D is TRBD1 (5 bases). CDR3 length: 14 amino acids. V was clipped by 6 bases and J by 7 bases, with 15 bases between them. For the CDR3, the DNA is TGTGCCAGCAGCCCAGGCAGGGTGGGTGAAAAACTGTTTTTT. Translation: CASSPGRVGEKLFF.

This clonotype has just one count. V and J are TRBV7-2 and TRBJ2-7; 7 bases align to TRBD2. Losses at the gene ends were 7 bases for V and 2 bases for J; bases not matched to a gene: 11. The V gene's germline CDR1 is SGHTA and CDR2 FQGNSA. CDR3 length: 15 amino acids. The CDR3 DNA is TGTGCCAGCACCCTGGGGGAGGGCCATGCCTACGAGCAGTACTTC. Translation gives CASTLGEGHAYEQYF.

This clonotype was counted between two and nine times. The gene calls are TRBV7-9 and TRBJ2-4; 11 nucleotides match TRBD2. The V segment lost 5 bases and the J segment 6 bases; nucleotides outside the gene matches: 6. CDR3 length equals 15 residues. Germline V gene data show CDR1 as SEHNR and CDR2 as FQNEAQ (reference sequence). The CDR3 loop reads CASSLPGTSGNIQYF. In DNA, the CDR3 is TGTGCCAGCAGCCTCCCGGGGACTAGCGGAAACATTCAGTACTTC. The entire variable domain, with the rest obtained from reference TRBV7-9 and TRBJ2-4, is as follows: DTGVSQNPRHKITKRGQNVTFRCDPISEHNRLYWYRQTLGQGPEFLTYFQNEAQLEKSRLLSDRFSAERPKGSFSTLEIQRTEQGDSAMYLCASSLPGTSGNIQYFGAGTRLSVL.

This clonotype was seen only a few times. V usage is TRBV12-3 or TRBV12-4 and J usage is TRBJ1-2; D gene ambiguous. Trimming removed 0 bases from V and 3 bases from J, with 11 bases in between. The CDR3 covers 15 residues. For the CDR3, the DNA is TGTGCCAGCAGTTTAGCCGGCACCGGGGACTATGGCTACACCTTC. Protein product: CASSLAGTGDYGYTF.

CDR3 bases: TGTGCCAGCGCACAGCTAGCCAAAAACATTCAGTACTTC. Residues: CASAQLAKNIQYF. This chain links TRBV27 with TRBJ2-4, with no clear D. Trimming left V 8 bases short and J 0 bases short, with 8 bases between. Germline loops: CDR1 MNHEY, CDR2 SMNVEV (reference sequence). This CDR3 region has 13 residues.

V and J are TRBV7-2 and TRBJ2-5, with unresolved D. Trimming cost V 2 bases and J 3 bases, with 7 bases left between them. Germline CDR1 reads SGHTA; CDR2 reads FQGNSA. The CDR3 is 13 residues long. CDR3: CASSLIVEETQYF. CDR3 bases: TGTGCCAGCAGCTTAATTGTAGAAGAGACCCAGTACTTC.

This clonotype was counted between two and nine times. V gene TRBV5-5 combines with J gene TRBJ2-7; possibly TRBD1 for D (7 bases). From germline, CDR1 is SGHKS and CDR2 YYEKEE (reference sequence). V was trimmed by 4 bases and J by 4 bases, leaving 15 bases between them. CDR3 size: 14 residues. The CDR3 is CASSQGDSGYEQYF. The CDR3 nucleotides are TGTGCCAGCAGCCAAGGGGACAGCGGGTACGAGCAGTACTTC.

V gene TRBV6-5 combines with J gene TRBJ2-1; TRBD1 is a possible D gene (6 bases). The CDR3 extends over 15 amino acids. CDR1 and CDR2 (germline): MNHEY, SVGAGI. With 8 bases removed from V and 0 bases from J, the gap between germline ends came to 14 bases. The CDR3 DNA follows: TGTGCCAGCGGAATCCCGGGACACTCCTACAATGAGCAGTTCTTC. The encoded protein is CASGIPGHSYNEQFF.